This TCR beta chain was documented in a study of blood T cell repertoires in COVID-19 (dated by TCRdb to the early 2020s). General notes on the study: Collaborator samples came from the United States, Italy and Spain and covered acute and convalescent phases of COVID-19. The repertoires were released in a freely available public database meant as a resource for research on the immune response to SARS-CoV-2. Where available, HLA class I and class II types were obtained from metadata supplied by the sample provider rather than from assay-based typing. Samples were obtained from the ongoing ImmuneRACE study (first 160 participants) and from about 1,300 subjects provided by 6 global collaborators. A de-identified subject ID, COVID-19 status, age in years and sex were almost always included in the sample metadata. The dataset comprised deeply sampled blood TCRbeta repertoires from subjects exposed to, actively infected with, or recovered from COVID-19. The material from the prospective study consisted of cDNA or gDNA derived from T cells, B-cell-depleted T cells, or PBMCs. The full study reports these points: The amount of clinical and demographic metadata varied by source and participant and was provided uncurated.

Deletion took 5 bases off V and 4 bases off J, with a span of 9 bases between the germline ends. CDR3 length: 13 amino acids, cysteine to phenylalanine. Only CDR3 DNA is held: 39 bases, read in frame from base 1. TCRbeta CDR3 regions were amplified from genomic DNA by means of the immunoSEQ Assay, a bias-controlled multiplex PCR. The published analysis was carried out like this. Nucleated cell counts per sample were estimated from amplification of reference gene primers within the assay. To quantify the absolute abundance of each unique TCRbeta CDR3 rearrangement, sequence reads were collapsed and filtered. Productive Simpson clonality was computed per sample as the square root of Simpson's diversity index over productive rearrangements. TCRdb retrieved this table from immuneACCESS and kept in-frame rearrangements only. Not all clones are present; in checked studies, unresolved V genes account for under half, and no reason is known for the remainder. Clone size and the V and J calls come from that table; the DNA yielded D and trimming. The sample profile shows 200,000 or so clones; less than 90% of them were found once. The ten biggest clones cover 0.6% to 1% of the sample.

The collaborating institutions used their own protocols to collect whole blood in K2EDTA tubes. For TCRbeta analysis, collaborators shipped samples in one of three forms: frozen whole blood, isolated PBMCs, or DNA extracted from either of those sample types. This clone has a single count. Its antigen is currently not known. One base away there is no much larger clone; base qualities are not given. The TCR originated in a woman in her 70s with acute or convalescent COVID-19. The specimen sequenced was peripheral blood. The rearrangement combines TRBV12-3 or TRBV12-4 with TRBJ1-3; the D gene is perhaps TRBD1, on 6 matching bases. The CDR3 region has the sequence CASSTGYGNTIYF. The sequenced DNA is TGTGCCAGCAGTACAGGGTACGGAAACACCATATATTTT.